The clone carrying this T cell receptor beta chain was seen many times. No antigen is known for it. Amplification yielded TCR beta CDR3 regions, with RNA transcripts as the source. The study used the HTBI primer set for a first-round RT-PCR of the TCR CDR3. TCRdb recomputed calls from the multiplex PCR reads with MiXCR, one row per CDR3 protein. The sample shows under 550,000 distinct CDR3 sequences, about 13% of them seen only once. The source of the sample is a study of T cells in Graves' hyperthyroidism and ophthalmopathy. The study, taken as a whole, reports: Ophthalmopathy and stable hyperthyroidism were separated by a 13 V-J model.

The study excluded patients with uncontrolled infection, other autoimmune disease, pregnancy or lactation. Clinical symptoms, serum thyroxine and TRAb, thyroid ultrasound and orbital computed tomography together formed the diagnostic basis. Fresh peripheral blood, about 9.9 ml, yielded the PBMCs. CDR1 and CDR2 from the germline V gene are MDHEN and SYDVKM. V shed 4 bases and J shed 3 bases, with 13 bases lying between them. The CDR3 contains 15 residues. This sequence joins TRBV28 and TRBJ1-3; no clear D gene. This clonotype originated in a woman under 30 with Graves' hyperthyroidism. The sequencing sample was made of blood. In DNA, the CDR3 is TGTGCCAGCAGTTGGTTGGGTATAAGTGGAAACACCATATATTTT. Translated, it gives CASSWLGISGNTIYF.